This TCR beta chain was retrieved from a study of T cells in Graves' hyperthyroidism and ophthalmopathy. About the research overall: Before treatment of any kind, peripheral blood was taken at initial diagnosis.

V lost 0 bases and J lost 5, with 13 bases in between. This CDR3 region has 15 residues. Looked up from germline, CDR1 is SGHTA and CDR2 is FQGNSA. Diagnoses used clinical symptoms, serum thyroxine and TRAb, thyroid ultrasound and orbital computed tomography. Study outcomes and limitations: Blood also held most thyroid clonotypes expanded beyond 0.001. Classification by a 13 V-J model distinguished ophthalmopathy from stable hyperthyroidism.

The CDR3 regions of TCR beta were amplified from RNA transcripts. The TCR CDR3 first-round RT-PCR relied on the HTBI primer set. TCRdb passed the multiplex PCR reads through MiXCR, listing each CDR3 protein once. The sample yields a few hundred thousand distinct CDR3 sequences, about 14% seen once. This clonotype was counted many times. No antigen is known for it. The rearrangement joins TRBV7-2 to TRBJ2-5; D perhaps matches TRBD1 (5 bases). This TCR derives from a woman aged 25 to 39 with Graves' ophthalmopathy. The sequenced material came from blood. CDR3 region: CASSLAAGSGETQYF. In DNA, the CDR3 is TGTGCCAGCAGCTTAGCGGCAGGGTCAGGGGAGACCCAGTACTTC.